This T cell receptor beta chain was profiled in a study of blood T cell repertoires in COVID-19 (dated by TCRdb to about 2020). At the level of the whole study: Samples from collaborators originated in the United States, Italy and Spain and spanned both the acute and convalescent phases of COVID-19. The material from the prospective study consisted of cDNA or gDNA derived from T cells, B-cell-depleted T cells, or PBMCs. Deeply sampled blood TCRbeta repertoires from subjects exposed to, actively infected with, or recovered from COVID-19 were included in the dataset. A freely available public database, intended as a resource for researchers studying the immune response to SARS-CoV-2, is where the repertoires were released. The samples were drawn from two sources: the first 160 participants of the ongoing ImmuneRACE study, and 950 to 1,500 subjects contributed by 6 global collaborators. The sample metadata nearly always contained a de-identified subject ID, COVID-19 status, age in years and sex. Where HLA class I and class II types were available, the types were taken from metadata supplied by the sample provider, not from assay-based typing.

Each collaborating institution followed its own protocols to collect whole blood in K2EDTA tubes. For TCRbeta analysis, collaborators shipped samples in one of three forms: frozen whole blood, isolated PBMCs, or DNA extracted from either of those sample types. TCRbeta CDR3 regions were amplified from genomic DNA by means of the immunoSEQ Assay, a bias-controlled multiplex PCR. The paper's data handling went like this. Nucleated cell counts per sample were estimated from amplification of reference gene primers within the assay. Sequence reads were collapsed and filtered to measure the absolute abundance of every unique TCRbeta CDR3 rearrangement. Productive Simpson clonality was computed per sample as the square root of Simpson's diversity index over productive rearrangements. TCRdb provides this immuneACCESS table in a form limited to in-frame rearrangements. Some clones are lacking; in checked studies, under half of them reflect an unresolved V gene, and why the rest are absent is not known. The V and J calls and clone size are taken from that table; D and trimming were inferred from the DNA. This sample has under 300,000 clones in its table, and approximately 85% of those were observed once. Together, the top ten hold roughly 0.8% of the sample.

Overall results and qualifications from the work: The amount of clinical and demographic metadata varied by source and participant and was provided uncurated.

To note about this clone: Its target antigen remains unknown. Base-call qualities are not available, and no considerably larger clone is one nucleotide away.

Based on the germline V gene, the CDR1 and CDR2 sequences are SGDLS and YYNGEE. From cysteine to phenylalanine, the CDR3 is 13 amino acids long. Of the read, only the CDR3 DNA is kept; its 39 bases are in frame from base 1. V is clipped by 0 bases and J by 3 bases, and the sequence between their germline boundaries is 7 bases long. Source material: peripheral blood. This clonotype was sampled from a woman aged 25 to 45 with acute or convalescent COVID-19. Recombination connected TRBV9 to TRBJ2-7; the D gene is perhaps TRBD2, on 5 matching bases. The CDR3 loop reads CASSVDGIYEQYF. The nucleotide sequence reads as follows: TGTGCCAGCAGCGTAGACGGGATCTACGAGCAGTACTTC. Here the CDR3 is joined to the reference TRBV9 and TRBJ2-7 genes, and the full variable domain is: DSGVTQTPKHLITATGQRVTLRCSPRSGDLSVYWYQQSLDQGLQFLIQYYNGEERAKGNILERFSAQQFPDLHSELNLSSLELGDSALYFCASSVDGIYEQYFGPGTRLTVT.